This TCR beta chain was identified during a study of T cells in Graves' hyperthyroidism and ophthalmopathy. Study-wide points: For ophthalmopathy, model prediction preceded onset by a median about six months.

The ends were cut back, 6 bases at V and 1 base at J, with 15 bases in the middle. The CDR3 is made up of 15 amino acids. From germline, CDR1 is MNHEY and CDR2 SVGAGI. Amplified regions were TCR beta CDR3 sequences from RNA transcripts. Initially, a first-round RT-PCR of the TCR CDR3 employed the HTBI primer set. TCRdb reanalysed the multiplex PCR reads using MiXCR and keeps one entry per CDR3 protein. The sample has about 840,000 distinct CDR3 sequences; about 38% are singletons. As for this clonotype: Its specificity is not known.

Stability of Graves' hyperthyroidism was defined as absent ophthalmopathy progression within 18 months. In making diagnoses, clinical symptoms, serum thyroxine and TRAb, thyroid ultrasound and orbital computed tomography were all used. The sample consisted of blood. V gene TRBV6-5 combines with J gene TRBJ1-2; D remains unclear. The sequence came from a man between 18 and 35 years old with Graves' hyperthyroidism. In DNA form, the CDR3 reads TGTGCCAGCAGCCATGAGGACGGGTTTAACTATGGCTACACCTTC. Translated, it gives CASSHEDGFNYGYTF.